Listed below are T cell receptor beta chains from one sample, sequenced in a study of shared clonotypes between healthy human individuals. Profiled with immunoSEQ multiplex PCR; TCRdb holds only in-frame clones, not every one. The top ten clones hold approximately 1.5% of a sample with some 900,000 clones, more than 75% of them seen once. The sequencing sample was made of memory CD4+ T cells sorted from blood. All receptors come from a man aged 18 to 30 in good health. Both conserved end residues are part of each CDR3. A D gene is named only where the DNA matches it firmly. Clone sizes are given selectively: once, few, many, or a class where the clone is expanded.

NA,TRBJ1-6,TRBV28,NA,CASSFSGREYNSPLHF,TGTGCCAGCAGTTTTTCCGGCAGGGAATATAATTCACCCCTCCACTTT
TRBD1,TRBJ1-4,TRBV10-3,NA,CAIRGQENEKLFF,TGTGCCATTAGAGGACAGGAGAATGAAAAACTGTTTTTT
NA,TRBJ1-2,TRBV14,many,CASSQDVWGIDGYTF,TGTGCCAGCAGCCAAGATGTATGGGGTATTGATGGCTACACCTTC
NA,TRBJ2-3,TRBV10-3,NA,CAISGADGFSLGTDTQYF,TGTGCCATCAGTGGGGCGGACGGGTTTTCCTTAGGCACAGATACGCAGTATTTT
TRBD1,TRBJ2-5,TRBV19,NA,CASSPPGQQETQYF,TGTGCCAGTAGCCCACCGGGACAGCAAGAGACCCAGTACTTC
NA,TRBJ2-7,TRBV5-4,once,CASSLGGGLVLYEQYF,TGTGCCAGCAGCTTGGGAGGGGGGCTCGTACTCTACGAGCAGTACTTC
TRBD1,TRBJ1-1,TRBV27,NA,CASARDRDGTEAFF,TGTGCCAGCGCTCGAGACAGGGATGGCACTGAAGCTTTCTTT
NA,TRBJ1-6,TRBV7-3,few,CASSLEVLWGQNSPLHF,TGTGCCAGCAGCCTAGAGGTGTTGTGGGGCCAAAATTCACCCCTCCACTTT
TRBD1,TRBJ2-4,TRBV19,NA,CASSRDSKNIQYF,TGTGCCAGTAGCAGGGACAGTAAAAACATTCAGTACTTC
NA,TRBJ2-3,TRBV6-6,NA,CASSPRGSGPTDTQYF,TGTGCCAGCAGTCCCCGGGGTAGCGGACCCACAGATACGCAGTATTTT
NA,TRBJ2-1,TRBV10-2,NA,CASSDRVMSSYNEQFF,TGCGCCAGCAGTGACCGGGTCATGAGCTCCTACAATGAGCAGTTCTTC
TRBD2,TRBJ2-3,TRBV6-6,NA,CASGTSSDTQYF,TGTGCCAGCGGGACTAGCTCAGATACGCAGTATTTT
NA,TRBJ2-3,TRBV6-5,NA,CASRRGFTDTQYF,TGTGCCAGTAGACGGGGGTTCACAGATACGCAGTATTTT
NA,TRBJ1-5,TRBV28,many,CASSQGGGSNQPQHF,TGTGCCAGCAGCCAAGGAGGGGGGAGCAATCAGCCCCAGCATTTT
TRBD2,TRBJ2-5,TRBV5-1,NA,CASSLLGLAGVETQYF,TGCGCCAGCAGCTTGCTTGGGCTAGCGGGAGTAGAGACCCAGTACTTC
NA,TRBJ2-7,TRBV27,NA,CASSLSRKSYEQYF,TGTGCCAGCAGTTTAAGTCGAAAGTCCTACGAGCAGTACTTC
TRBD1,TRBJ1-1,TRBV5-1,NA,CASSLEGQGTTEAFF,TGCGCCAGCAGCTTGGAGGGACAGGGGACCACTGAAGCTTTCTTT
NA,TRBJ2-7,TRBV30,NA,CAWRQIPGSYEQYF,TGTGCCTGGAGACAGATCCCGGGGAGCTACGAGCAGTACTTC
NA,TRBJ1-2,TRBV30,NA,CAWSTQTGRTSGYTF,TGTGCCTGGAGTACCCAAACGGGACGGACTTCGGGCTACACCTTC
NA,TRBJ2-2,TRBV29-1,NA,CSVGAGNTGELFF,TGCAGCGTTGGGGCAGGGAACACCGGGGAGCTGTTTTTT
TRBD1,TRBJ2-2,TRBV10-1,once,CASRPDRGTTGELFF,TGCGCCAGCAGGCCCGACAGGGGCACCACCGGGGAGCTGTTTTTT
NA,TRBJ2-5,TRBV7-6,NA,CASSLPLVKETQYF,TGTGCCAGCAGCTTGCCACTAGTAAAAGAGACCCAGTACTTC
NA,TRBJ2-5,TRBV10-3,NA,CAILRNGEETQYF,TGTGCCATCCTACGGAACGGGGAAGAGACCCAGTACTTC
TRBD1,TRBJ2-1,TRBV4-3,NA,CASSQDSGGATPYNEQFF,TGCGCCAGCAGCCAAGATTCAGGGGGTGCCACCCCTTACAATGAGCAGTTCTTC
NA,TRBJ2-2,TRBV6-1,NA,CASSDRNTGELFF,TGTGCCAGCAGTGACCGTAACACCGGGGAGCTGTTTTTT
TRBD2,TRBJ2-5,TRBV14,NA,CASSLRTSGGETQYF,TGTGCCAGCAGCCTCCGGACTAGCGGGGGGGAGACCCAGTACTTC
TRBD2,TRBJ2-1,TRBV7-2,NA,CASSPRAGGRSNEQFF,TGTGCCAGCAGCCCCCGGGCTGGCGGGAGAAGTAATGAGCAGTTCTTC
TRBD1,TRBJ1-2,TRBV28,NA,CASSLSGTGNNGYTF,TGTGCCAGCAGTTTAAGTGGGACAGGGAATAATGGCTACACCTTC
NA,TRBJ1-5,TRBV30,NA,CAWSGGNQPQHF,TGTGCCTGGAGTGGGGGGAATCAGCCCCAGCATTTT
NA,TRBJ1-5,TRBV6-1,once,CASRGQEGQPQHF,TGTGCCAGCAGAGGTCAGGAGGGTCAGCCCCAGCATTTT
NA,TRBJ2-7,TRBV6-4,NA,CASRSGGYEQYF,TGTGCCAGCCGGAGTGGGGGCTACGAGCAGTACTTC
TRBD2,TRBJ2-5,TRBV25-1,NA,CASSEYALAGGNRETQYF,TGTGCCAGCAGTGAATATGCCCTAGCGGGGGGAAATCGTGAGACCCAGTACTTC
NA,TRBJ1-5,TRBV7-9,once,CASSFAEGNQPQHF,TGTGCCAGCAGCTTCGCCGAGGGCAATCAGCCCCAGCATTTT
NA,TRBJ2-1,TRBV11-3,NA,CASSTRTTGPYNEQFF,TGTGCCAGCAGCACCCGTACGACGGGACCCTACAATGAGCAGTTCTTC
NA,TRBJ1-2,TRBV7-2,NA,CASSLVWRGSNYGYTF,TGTGCCAGCAGCTTAGTGTGGCGGGGCTCCAACTATGGCTACACCTTC
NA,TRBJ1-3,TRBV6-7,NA,CASSKPRGRGNTIYF,TGTGCCAGCAGTAAACCTCGGGGTAGGGGAAACACCATATATTTT